These 4 T cell receptor beta chains share one sample of origin, sequenced in a study of identical twins. TCRdb reprocessed the 5' RACE reads with MiXCR, giving one entry per CDR3 protein. The table shows 1.5 million to 2 million distinct CDR3 sequences, with roughly a third occurring only once. The sequenced sample was cord blood. The receptors were sampled from a newborn girl in good health.

The chain carries TRBV3-1 and TRBJ2-1, with D hard to call. Germline loops: CDR1 LGHDT, CDR2 YNNKEL (reference sequence). CDR3 size: 15 residues. Trimming shortened V by 2 bases and J by 4 bases, and 12 bases separated the two germline ends. CDR3 coding DNA: TGTGCCAGCAGCCAAACCAGGCCGCCTTACAATGAGCAGTTCTTC. Translating it yields CASSQTRPPYNEQFF.

The table lists this clonotype with a few counts. J is TRBJ2-1 and V is TRBV12-3 or TRBV12-4, with 9 bases matching TRBD2. The CDR3 spans 16 residues. Losses at the gene ends were 5 bases for V and 0 bases for J; bases not matched to a gene: 5. CDR3 bases: TGTGCCAGCAGTAAACTAGCGGGCAGCTCCTACAATGAGCAGTTCTTC. This codes for CASSKLAGSSYNEQFF.

V is TRBV12-3 or TRBV12-4 and J is TRBJ1-5; a weak D match, TRBD1 (6 bases). V was pared by 5 bases and J by 2 bases, with 16 bases between. This CDR3 region has 16 residues. CDR3 bases: TGTGCCAGCAGTCGGACCAGGGGTTCTGGCAATCAGCCCCAGCATTTT. Translated, it gives CASSRTRGSGNQPQHF.

The gene calls are TRBV20-1 and TRBJ1-4; possible D gene TRBD1, 5 bases. The CDR3 covers 11 residues. V dropped 4 bases and J dropped 11 bases, with 11 bases sitting between them. Germline lookup yields CDR1 DFQATT and CDR2 SNEGSKA (reference sequence). CDR3 amino acids: CSATAEGKLFF. The DNA for the CDR3 is TGCAGTGCTACCGCTGAGGGGAAACTGTTTTTT.